A selection of T cell receptor beta chains follows, all from one sample in a study of blood T cell repertoires in COVID-19. Profiling relied on immunoSEQ multiplex PCR, and the TCRdb table lists in-frame clones only, not all of them. The sample consists of some 14,000 clones, less than 90% of them appearing once. The specimen was peripheral blood. Source of these receptors: a human donor in a cohort sampled during active COVID-19. Both conserved end residues are part of each CDR3. For some rows the clone size is stated as once, few or many, or as a class when expanded; others skip it.

>NA|16|TRBV28
CASADRGYRSFYGYTF
>NA|12|TRBV10-3
CAISPGGDTQYF
>NA|13|TRBV6-5
CASTTRGLGGYTF
>NA|16|TRBV5-4
CASSQSTAGVSGELFF
>NA|15|TRBV27
CASSLLAGGPLEQYF
>once|15|TRBV9
CASSVEGDSYNEQFF
>NA|13|TRBV4-3
CASSQDKTVKQFF
>NA|13|TRBV6-2/TRBV6-3
CASSQGRGTEAFF
>NA|17|TRBV28
CASTSSGIQSSYNEQFF
>NA|14|TRBV6-5
CASSPGTGRSTIYF
>once|14|TRBV2
CASSERQGSQPQHF
>NA|14|TRBV29-1
CSVDSGAHQGTQYF
>few|17|TRBV7-8
CASSFGLAGAWRDTQYF
>NA|18|TRBV6-2/TRBV6-3
CASSYSLGGPRAFGEQYF
>once|14|TRBV19
CASTRDRINTEAFF
>NA|15|TRBV29-1
CSVVEGWGFGETQYF